This is a list of T cell receptor beta chains from one sample in a study of OX40 agonist ivuxolimab in advanced cancers. Assay used: immunoSEQ multiplex PCR; TCRdb lists only in-frame clones, some missing. The sample lists roughly 40,000 clones, roughly nine tenths occurring once. The sequencing used CD4+ or CD8+ T cells sorted from blood, collected in a trial of the OX40 agonist ivuxolimab. All receptors derive from an adult with an advanced solid tumor such as melanoma, head and neck, liver or kidney cancer. Each CDR3 is given with its conserved first and last residue. Fields, in order: D gene, J gene, V gene, clone size, CDR3 protein, CDR3 DNA. A D gene is named only where the DNA matches it firmly. A row's size may be missing; if present it is once, few, many or a size class.

- | TRBJ2-7 | TRBV6-4 | - | CASKTGTLKGHEQYF | TGTGCCAGCAAAACAGGGACTTTAAAGGGCCACGAGCAGTACTTC
- | TRBJ1-2 | TRBV5-8 | - | CASSFPRAGNYGYTF | TGTGCCAGCAGCTTCCCTCGGGCGGGAAACTATGGCTACACCTTC
- | TRBJ2-1 | TRBV27 | - | CASSRGSGSYNEQFF | TGTGCCAGCAGTAGGGGGTCTGGCTCCTACAATGAGCAGTTCTTC
TRBD1 | TRBJ1-5 | TRBV28 | once | CASSRDSSNQPQHF | TGTGCCAGCAGTCGGGACAGTAGCAATCAGCCCCAGCATTTT
TRBD1 | TRBJ2-3 | TRBV29-1 | once | CSVEPGTGPSTDTQYF | TGCAGCGTTGAACCCGGGACAGGTCCTAGCACAGATACGCAGTATTTT
TRBD1 | TRBJ2-5 | TRBV28 | - | CASSVNRGSAGQQYF | TGTGCCAGCAGTGTTAACAGGGGTTCGGCGGGTCAGCAGTACTTC
- | TRBJ2-2 | TRBV21-1 | - | CASSKSPQRKNTGELFF | TGTGCCAGCAGCAAATCCCCCCAGCGGAAGAACACCGGGGAGCTGTTTTTT
- | TRBJ2-5 | TRBV5-4 | - | CASSLDRGTSETQYF | TGTGCCAGCAGCTTGGACCGGGGGACATCGGAGACCCAGTACTTC
TRBD2 | TRBJ2-5 | TRBV4-2 | - | CASSQSWILAGGGQETQYF | TGTGCCAGCAGCCAATCTTGGATACTAGCGGGGGGTGGGCAAGAGACCCAGTACTTC
TRBD1 | TRBJ2-2 | TRBV6-1 | - | CASSVRQGRNTGELFF | TGTGCCAGCAGTGTCCGACAGGGTAGGAACACCGGGGAGCTGTTTTTT
- | TRBJ2-5 | TRBV4-1 | once | CASSQVRTETQYF | TGCGCCAGCAGCCAAGTTAGAACGGAGACCCAGTACTTC
TRBD1 | TRBJ1-1 | TRBV6-5 | - | CASSYTDRANTEAFF | TGTGCCAGCAGTTATACGGACAGGGCGAACACTGAAGCTTTCTTT
- | TRBJ1-2 | TRBV7-3 | - | CASSLLEGGYTF | TGTGCCAGCAGCTTATTGGAAGGTGGCTACACCTTC
TRBD2 | TRBJ2-3 | TRBV9 | - | CASSVTSGGDTQYF | TGTGCCAGCAGCGTGACTAGCGGGGGAGATACGCAGTATTTT
TRBD2 | TRBJ2-7 | TRBV7-8 | - | CASSFRDYVGEQYF | TGTGCCAGCAGCTTCCGGGACTACGTTGGGGAGCAGTACTTC
- | TRBJ1-5 | TRBV28 | - | CASSPHRDDQPQHF | TGTGCCAGCAGTCCACACAGGGACGATCAGCCCCAGCATTTT
TRBD1 | TRBJ1-4 | TRBV7-9 | - | CASSFRTGYGNEKLFF | TGTGCCAGCAGCTTCCGGACAGGGTATGGGAATGAAAAACTGTTTTTT
TRBD2 | TRBJ2-3 | TRBV16 | - | CASSQTSGGQYF | TGTGCCAGCAGCCAAACTAGCGGTGGGCAGTATTTT
- | TRBJ1-4 | TRBV6-1 | - | CASSETEKLFF | TGTGCCAGCAGTGAAACTGAAAAACTGTTTTTT
TRBD2 | TRBJ2-1 | TRBV28 | - | CASKASGKEEQFF | TGTGCCAGCAAGGCTAGCGGGAAGGAAGAGCAGTTCTTC
TRBD1 | TRBJ1-4 | TRBV28 | - | CASSKPSGTENEKLFF | TGTGCCAGCAGCAAACCCTCCGGGACAGAAAATGAAAAACTGTTTTTT
- | TRBJ1-6 | TRBV7-6 | - | CASSLGVQGDASPLHF | TGTGCCAGCAGCTTAGGGGTACAGGGAGATGCTTCACCCCTCCACTTT
- | TRBJ2-3 | TRBV2 | - | CASSEDHFPTDTQYF | TGTGCCAGCAGTGAAGACCACTTCCCCACAGATACGCAGTATTTT
TRBD1 | TRBJ1-2 | TRBV5-1 | - | CASSLGFSTGPYGYTF | TGCGCCAGCAGCTTGGGTTTTTCGACAGGGCCCTATGGCTACACCTTC
- | TRBJ2-7 | TRBV6-1 | - | CASSGQGLVYEQYF | TGTGCCAGCAGTGGTCAGGGTCTCGTTTACGAGCAGTACTTC
TRBD1 | TRBJ2-1 | TRBV10-3 | - | CAIRPGQGGNEQFF | TGTGCCATCAGACCGGGACAGGGGGGTAACGAGCAGTTCTTC
TRBD2 | TRBJ2-7 | TRBV2 | - | CASTGVAGGYEQYF | TGTGCCAGCACAGGGGTAGCGGGAGGCTACGAGCAGTACTTC
- | TRBJ2-5 | TRBV11-2 | - | CASSLNPGEETQYF | TGTGCCAGCAGCTTAAATCCAGGGGAAGAGACCCAGTACTTC
- | TRBJ2-7 | TRBV6-6 | - | CASSPGQTYEQYF | TGTGCCAGCAGTCCGGGTCAAACCTACGAGCAGTACTTC
- | TRBJ1-2 | TRBV7-2 | - | CASSLLGPPDPYGYTF | TGTGCCAGCAGCTTACTGGGACCGCCGGACCCCTATGGCTACACCTTC
- | TRBJ2-3 | TRBV19 | - | CASRSTRSTDTQYF | TGTGCCAGTAGGTCAACTCGGAGCACAGATACGCAGTATTTT
- | TRBJ1-1 | TRBV19 | - | CASSIDRSNEAFF | TGTGCCAGTAGTATAGATCGTAGCAATGAAGCTTTCTTT
- | TRBJ2-7 | TRBV6-1 | few | CASSDLGGSHEQYF | TGTGCCAGCAGTGATCTAGGGGGTTCCCACGAGCAGTACTTC
TRBD1 | TRBJ1-1 | TRBV5-5 | - | CASSLAGTENTEAFF | TGTGCCAGCAGCTTGGCTGGGACAGAGAACACTGAAGCTTTCTTT
- | TRBJ1-5 | TRBV27 | - | CASSPQGVDMGNQPQHF | TGTGCCAGCAGTCCACAGGGTGTCGATATGGGCAATCAGCCCCAGCATTTT
TRBD2 | TRBJ2-7 | TRBV13 | - | CASSLATSGELYEQYF | TGTGCCAGCAGCTTAGCCACTAGCGGGGAACTTTACGAGCAGTACTTC
- | TRBJ2-1 | TRBV7-9 | - | CASSFRDNEQFF | TGTGCCAGCAGCTTCCGGGACAATGAGCAGTTCTTC
TRBD2 | TRBJ2-1 | TRBV6-6 | once | CASSKGLAPHYNEQFF | TGTGCCAGCAGTAAAGGACTAGCCCCGCACTACAATGAGCAGTTCTTC
- | TRBJ1-1 | TRBV30 | - | CAWDRDLNTEAFF | TGTGCCTGGGACAGAGATTTGAACACTGAAGCTTTCTTT
- | TRBJ2-2 | TRBV28 | once | CASSLPNTGELFF | TGTGCCAGCAGTTTACCGAACACCGGGGAGCTGTTTTTT
- | TRBJ2-1 | TRBV13 | - | CASSLRAGDEQFF | TGTGCCAGCAGCTTACGGGCTGGCGATGAGCAGTTCTTC
TRBD2 | TRBJ2-1 | TRBV30 | - | CAWNLAGGYNEQFF | TGTGCCTGGAATCTAGCGGGGGGATACAATGAGCAGTTCTTC
TRBD2 | TRBJ2-1 | TRBV19 | - | CASSGGLVRNEQFF | TGTGCCAGTAGTGGGGGACTAGTTCGTAATGAGCAGTTCTTC
- | TRBJ1-1 | TRBV28 | - | CASSLKVQWNTEAFF | TGTGCCAGCAGTTTAAAGGTACAGTGGAACACTGAAGCTTTCTTT
- | TRBJ2-5 | TRBV9 | - | CASSPGGETQYF | TGTGCCAGCAGCCCTGGGGGAGAGACCCAGTACTTC
TRBD2 | TRBJ2-1 | TRBV28 | - | CASSLRFRREGYNEQFF | TGTGCCAGCAGTTTAAGGTTTCGACGGGAGGGCTACAATGAGCAGTTCTTC
- | TRBJ2-7 | TRBV18 | - | CASSPWTAQASYEQYF | TGTGCCAGCTCTCCCTGGACAGCCCAGGCCTCCTACGAGCAGTACTTC
TRBD1 | TRBJ1-1 | TRBV28 | - | CASSSGQGAPMGTEAFF | TGTGCCAGCAGTTCGGGACAGGGGGCCCCCATGGGGACTGAAGCTTTCTTT
TRBD1 | TRBJ1-6 | TRBV5-5 | - | CASSGDRGNMNSPLHF | TGTGCCAGCAGTGGGGACAGGGGGAATATGAATTCACCCCTCCACTTT
- | TRBJ2-6 | TRBV7-9 | - | CASSLGGAGANVLTF | TGTGCCAGCAGCTTAGGAGGGGCTGGGGCCAACGTCCTGACTTTC
- | TRBJ2-1 | TRBV1 | - | CTSSPPIWDEQFF | TGCACCAGCAGCCCTCCCATTTGGGATGAGCAGTTCTTC
- | TRBJ2-5 | TRBV6-1 | - | CASSEAGGTETQYF | TGTGCCAGCAGTGAAGCCGGCGGGACGGAGACCCAGTACTTC
TRBD2 | TRBJ2-5 | TRBV7-8 | few | CASSFRLAGKQETQYF | TGTGCCAGCAGCTTTAGACTAGCGGGGAAACAAGAGACCCAGTACTTC